The T cell receptor beta chain under discussion was sequenced for a study of blood T cell repertoires in COVID-19. Study in general: Samples of COVID-19 (acute and convalescent) were obtained from the United States, Italy and Spain.

In the authors' methods: From reference gene primer amplification, estimates of nucleated cell counts were derived. Profiling relied on immunoSEQ multiplex PCR, and the TCRdb table lists in-frame clones only, not all of them. V and J calls and clone size are given by that table; D and trimming were obtained from the DNA. The data show some 97,000 clones, about 85% seen once. V trimming: 6 bases; J trimming: 8 bases; junction bases outside the gene matches: 11. The germline gives CDR1 MNHEY, CDR2 SVGAGI. The CDR3 runs 15 residues. The material sequenced was peripheral blood. The chain recombines TRBV6-5 with TRBJ2-1; 9 nucleotides align to TRBD2. This receptor was obtained from a human donor in a cohort sampled during active COVID-19. The CDR3 bases are TGTGCCAGCAGCTCCCATAGCGGGGGTAGAGATGAGCAGTTCTTC. Encoded protein: CASSSHSGGRDEQFF.